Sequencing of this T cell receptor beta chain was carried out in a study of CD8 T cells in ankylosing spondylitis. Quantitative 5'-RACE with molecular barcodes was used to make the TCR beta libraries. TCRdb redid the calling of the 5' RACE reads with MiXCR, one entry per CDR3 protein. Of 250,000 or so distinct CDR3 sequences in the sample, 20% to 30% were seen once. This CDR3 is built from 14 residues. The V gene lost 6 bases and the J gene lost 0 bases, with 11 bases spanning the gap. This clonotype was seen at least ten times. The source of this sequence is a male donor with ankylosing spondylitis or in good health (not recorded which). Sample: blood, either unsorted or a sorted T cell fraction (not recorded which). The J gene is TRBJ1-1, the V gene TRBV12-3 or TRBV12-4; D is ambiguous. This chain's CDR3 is CASRLRGMNTEAFF. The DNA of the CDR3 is TGTGCCAGCAGGTTGAGAGGCATGAACACTGAAGCTTTCTTT.